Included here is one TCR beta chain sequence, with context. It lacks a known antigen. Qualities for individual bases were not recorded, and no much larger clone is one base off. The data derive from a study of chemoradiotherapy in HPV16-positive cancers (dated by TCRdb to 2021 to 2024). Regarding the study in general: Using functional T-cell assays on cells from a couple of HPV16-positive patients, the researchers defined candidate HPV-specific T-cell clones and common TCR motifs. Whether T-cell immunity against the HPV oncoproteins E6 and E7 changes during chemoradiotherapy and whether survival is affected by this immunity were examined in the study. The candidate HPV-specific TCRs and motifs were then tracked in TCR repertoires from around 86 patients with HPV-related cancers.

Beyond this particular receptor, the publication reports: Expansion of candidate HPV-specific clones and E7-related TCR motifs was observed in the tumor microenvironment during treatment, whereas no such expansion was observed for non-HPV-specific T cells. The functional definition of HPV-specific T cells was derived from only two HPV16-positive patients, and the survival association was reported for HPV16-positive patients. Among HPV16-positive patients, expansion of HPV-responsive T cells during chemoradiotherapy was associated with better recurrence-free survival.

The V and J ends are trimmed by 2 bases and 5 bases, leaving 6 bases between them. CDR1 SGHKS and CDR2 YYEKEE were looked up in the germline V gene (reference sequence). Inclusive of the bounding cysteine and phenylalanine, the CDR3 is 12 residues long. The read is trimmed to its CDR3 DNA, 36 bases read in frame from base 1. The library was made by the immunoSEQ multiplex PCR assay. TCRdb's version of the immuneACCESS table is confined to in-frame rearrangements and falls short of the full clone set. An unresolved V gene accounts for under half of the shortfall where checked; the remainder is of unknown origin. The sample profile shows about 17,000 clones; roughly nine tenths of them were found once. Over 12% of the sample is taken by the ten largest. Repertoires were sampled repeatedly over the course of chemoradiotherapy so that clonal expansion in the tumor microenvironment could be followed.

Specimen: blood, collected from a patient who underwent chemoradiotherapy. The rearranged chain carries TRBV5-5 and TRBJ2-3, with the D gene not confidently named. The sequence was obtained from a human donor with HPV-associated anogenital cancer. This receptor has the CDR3 CASSFGGDTQYF. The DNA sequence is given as TGTGCCAGCAGCTTCGGTGGAGATACGCAGTATTTT.